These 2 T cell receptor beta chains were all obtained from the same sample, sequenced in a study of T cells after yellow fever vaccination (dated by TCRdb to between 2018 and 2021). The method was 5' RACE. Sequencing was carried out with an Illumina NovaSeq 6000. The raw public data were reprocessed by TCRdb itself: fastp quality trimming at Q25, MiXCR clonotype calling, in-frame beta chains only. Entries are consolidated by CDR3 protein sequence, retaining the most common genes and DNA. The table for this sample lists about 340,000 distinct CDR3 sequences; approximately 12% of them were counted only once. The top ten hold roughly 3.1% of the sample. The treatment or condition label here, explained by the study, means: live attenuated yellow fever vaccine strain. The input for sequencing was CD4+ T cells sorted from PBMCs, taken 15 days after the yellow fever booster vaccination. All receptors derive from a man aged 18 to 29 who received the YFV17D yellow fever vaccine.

The CDR3 coding sequence is TGTGCCAGCAGTCAACAATATAATTCACCCCTCCACTTT. It is translated as CASSQQYNSPLHF. The chain is built from TRBV6-5 and TRBJ1-6, with D unclear. Germline CDR1 and CDR2: MNHEY and SVGAGI. V was pared by 5 bases and J by 4 bases, with 6 bases between. This CDR3 has 13 residues.

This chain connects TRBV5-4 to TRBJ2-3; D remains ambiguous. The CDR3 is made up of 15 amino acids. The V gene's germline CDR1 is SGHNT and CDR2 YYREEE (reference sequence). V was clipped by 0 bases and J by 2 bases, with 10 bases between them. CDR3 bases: TGTGCCAGCAGCTTGGCGGTCACAGCCACAGATACGCAGTATTTT. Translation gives CASSLAVTATDTQYF.